The clone carrying this TCR beta chain appeared many times. The antigen is unknown. The CDR3 has 13 residues. Germline values: CDR1 MNHNY, CDR2 SVGAGI (reference sequence). V was trimmed by 7 bases and J by 6 bases, leaving 10 bases between them. TCRdb itself ran the multiplex PCR reads through MiXCR, one entry per CDR3 protein. This sample has more than 80,000 distinct CDR3 sequences, with less than 40% found just once. The sample originates from a study of breast tumors, draining lymph nodes, adjacent tissues. Study observations and caveats: Findings are consistent with lymph node origin and intratumoral expansion of most tumor T cells. That most tumor T cells come from lymph nodes remained unproven. Tumor and nontumor repertoires were significantly more similar in luminal-like than in basal-like breast cancer. Tumor repertoires ranked between lymph nodes and nontumor tissue in diversity, with V and J gene preferences.

Samples came from axillary lymph nodes draining the breast cancer. The receptor's source is a female donor with breast cancer. Some clones in this sample may be carry-over from other donors' samples. The V call is TRBV6-6, the J call TRBJ1-6; D is perhaps TRBD1 (6 bases). Sequences were obtained from axillary lymph node tissue. CDR3 in DNA: TGTGCCAGCACCAAAGGGGGTAATTCACCCCTCCACTTT. This codes for CASTKGGNSPLHF.